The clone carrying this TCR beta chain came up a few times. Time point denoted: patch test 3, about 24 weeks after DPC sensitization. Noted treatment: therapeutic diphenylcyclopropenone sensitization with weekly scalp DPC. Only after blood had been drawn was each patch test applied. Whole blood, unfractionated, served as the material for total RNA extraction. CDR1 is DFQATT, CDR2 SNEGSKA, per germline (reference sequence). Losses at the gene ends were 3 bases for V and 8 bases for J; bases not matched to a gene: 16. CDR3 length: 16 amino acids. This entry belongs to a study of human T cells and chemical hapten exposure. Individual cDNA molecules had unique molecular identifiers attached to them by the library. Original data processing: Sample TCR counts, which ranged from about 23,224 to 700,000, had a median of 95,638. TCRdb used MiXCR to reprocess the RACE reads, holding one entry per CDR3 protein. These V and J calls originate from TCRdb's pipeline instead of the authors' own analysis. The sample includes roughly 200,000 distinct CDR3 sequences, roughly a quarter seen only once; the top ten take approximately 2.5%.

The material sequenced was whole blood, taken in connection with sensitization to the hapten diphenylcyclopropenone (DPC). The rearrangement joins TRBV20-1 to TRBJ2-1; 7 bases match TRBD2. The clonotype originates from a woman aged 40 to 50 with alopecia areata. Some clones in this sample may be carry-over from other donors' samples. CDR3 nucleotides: TGCAGTGCTAGTGAGGCGGGACTAAGGAAGAGGTATGAGCAGTTCTTC. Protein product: CSASEAGLRKRYEQFF.